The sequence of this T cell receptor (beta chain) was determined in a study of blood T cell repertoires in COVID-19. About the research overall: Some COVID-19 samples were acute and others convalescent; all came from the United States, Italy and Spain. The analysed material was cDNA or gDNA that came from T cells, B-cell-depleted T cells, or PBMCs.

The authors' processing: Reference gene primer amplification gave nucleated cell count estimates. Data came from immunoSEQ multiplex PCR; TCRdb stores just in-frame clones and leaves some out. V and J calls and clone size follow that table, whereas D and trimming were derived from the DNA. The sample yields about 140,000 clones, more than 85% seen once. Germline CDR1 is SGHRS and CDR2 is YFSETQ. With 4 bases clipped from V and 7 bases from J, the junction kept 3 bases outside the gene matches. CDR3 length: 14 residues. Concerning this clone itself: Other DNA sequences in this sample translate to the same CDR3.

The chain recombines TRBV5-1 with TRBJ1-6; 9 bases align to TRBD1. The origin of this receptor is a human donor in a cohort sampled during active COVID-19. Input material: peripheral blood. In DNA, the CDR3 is TGCGCCAGCAGCCGGGACAGGGAGAATTCACCCCTCCACTTT. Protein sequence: CASSRDRENSPLHF.